This T cell receptor beta chain was identified in a study of cytomegalovirus exposure and HLA in healthy donors. At the level of the study: There were some 410 genotyped donors. Of these, roughly 86% fell in the genetic ancestry cluster associated with self-reported Caucasian donors.

Study-level findings and limits: Earlier analysis found most TCR beta V segments productive about 87% or about 30% of the time.

To note about this clone: The antigen is undetermined.

The PCR made use of 60 Vbeta and 13 Jbeta primers. TCRdb's table, derived via immunoSEQ multiplex PCR, lists solely in-frame clones and lacks some. The profile covers 110,000 to 150,000 clones, with about three quarters appearing a single time and approximately 1.5% taken by the ten largest. The sequence derives from a woman younger than 45 in good health and CMV-seronegative. The sequenced sample consisted of PBMCs.

CDR3 in DNA: TGTGCCAGCAGCCCCCCGGGGACAGGATTTAGCAATCAGCCCCAGCATTTT. Translating it yields CASSPPGTGFSNQPQHF. The gene calls are TRBV7-2 and TRBJ1-5, with 8 bases matching TRBD1. The CDR3 loop spans 17 amino acids. Germline lookup yields CDR1 SGHTA and CDR2 FQGNSA. V was clipped by 5 bases and J by 0 bases; unmatched bases: 9.